This TCR beta chain was captured by sequencing in a study of cytomegalovirus exposure and HLA in healthy donors. Study in general: The study placed approximately 78% of its roughly 410 genotyped donors in the Caucasian-associated ancestry cluster.

CDR3 length equals 13 residues. Germline CDR1 is SGHRS and CDR2 is YFSETQ. Trimming took off 6 bases at V and 6 bases at J, with 13 bases between the two ends. PCR involved 60 Vbeta and 13 Jbeta primers. Using immunoSEQ multiplex PCR, the repertoire was profiled, and TCRdb retains in-frame clones only, with some absent. The repertoire holds approximately 84,000 clones, with around 80% as singletons. The donors were healthy bone marrow donors. This chain links TRBV5-1 with TRBJ2-1; weak D call: TRBD1 (5 bases). Material: PBMCs. The receptor comes from a male donor in good health and CMV-seropositive. CDR3 residues: CASTPQGRNEQFF. CDR3 in DNA: TGCGCCAGCACCCCTCAGGGTCGCAATGAGCAGTTCTTC.